This TCR beta chain was retrieved from a study of blood T cell repertoires in COVID-19. Study-wide context: PBMCs, B-cell-depleted T cells, or T cells provided the cDNA or gDNA that made up the material.

Sequencing used immunoSEQ multiplex PCR; TCRdb keeps in-frame clones, though not all of them. The top ten hold around 4.3% of the sample, which has about 100,000 clones, about 90% seen once. Between the trimmed V and J ends, which lost 1 base and 6 bases, there was a span of 10 bases. CDR1 is SGHTA, CDR2 FQGNSA, per germline. CDR3 length: 13 residues. It was during active infection that Seattle patients were enrolled and then longitudinally followed. Specimen: peripheral blood. The chain carries TRBV7-2 and TRBJ2-7, with TRBD2 as a possible D gene (6 bases). The clonotype comes from a human donor with COVID-19, enrolled during active disease. The donor label of this sample is uncertain. Here the CDR3 reads CASSLDRGGEQYF. In DNA form, the CDR3 reads TGTGCCAGCAGCTTAGATCGGGGAGGCGAGCAGTACTTC.